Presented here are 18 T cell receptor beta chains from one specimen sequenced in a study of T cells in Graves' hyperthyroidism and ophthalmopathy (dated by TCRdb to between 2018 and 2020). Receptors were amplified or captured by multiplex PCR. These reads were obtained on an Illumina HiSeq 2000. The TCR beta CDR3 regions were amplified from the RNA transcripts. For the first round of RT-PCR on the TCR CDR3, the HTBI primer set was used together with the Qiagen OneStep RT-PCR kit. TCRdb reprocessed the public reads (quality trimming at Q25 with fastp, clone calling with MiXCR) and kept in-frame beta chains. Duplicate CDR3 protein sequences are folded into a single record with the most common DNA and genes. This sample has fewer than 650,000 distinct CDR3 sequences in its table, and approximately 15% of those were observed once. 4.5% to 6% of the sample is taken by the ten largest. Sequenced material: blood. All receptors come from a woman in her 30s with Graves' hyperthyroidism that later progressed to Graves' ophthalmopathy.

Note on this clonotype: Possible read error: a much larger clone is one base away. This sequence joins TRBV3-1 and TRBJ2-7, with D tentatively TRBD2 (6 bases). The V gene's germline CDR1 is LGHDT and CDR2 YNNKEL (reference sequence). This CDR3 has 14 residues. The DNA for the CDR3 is TGTGCCCGCAGCCACTCGACGGGGGCCTACGAGCAGTACTTC. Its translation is CARSHSTGAYEQYF.

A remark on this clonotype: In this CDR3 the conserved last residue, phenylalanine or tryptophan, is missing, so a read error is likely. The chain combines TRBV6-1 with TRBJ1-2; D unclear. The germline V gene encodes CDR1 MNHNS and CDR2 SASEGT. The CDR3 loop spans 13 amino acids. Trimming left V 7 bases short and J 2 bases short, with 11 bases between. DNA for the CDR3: TGTGCCAGCACTCCGCACCGGAACTATGGCTACACCCTC. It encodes CASTPHRNYGYTL.

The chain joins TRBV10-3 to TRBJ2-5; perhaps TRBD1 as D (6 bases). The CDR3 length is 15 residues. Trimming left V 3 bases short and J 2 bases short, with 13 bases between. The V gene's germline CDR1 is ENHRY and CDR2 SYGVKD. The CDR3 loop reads CAISDGRGPQETQYF. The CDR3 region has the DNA TGTGCCATCAGTGACGGCAGGGGACCTCAAGAGACCCAGTACTTC.

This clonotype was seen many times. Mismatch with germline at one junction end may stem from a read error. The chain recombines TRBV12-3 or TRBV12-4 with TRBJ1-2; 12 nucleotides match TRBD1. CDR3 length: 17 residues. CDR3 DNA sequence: TGTGCCAACAGTGCACAGACCCCGGGACAGGGGGCCTATGGCTACACCTTC. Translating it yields CANSAQTPGQGAYGYTF.

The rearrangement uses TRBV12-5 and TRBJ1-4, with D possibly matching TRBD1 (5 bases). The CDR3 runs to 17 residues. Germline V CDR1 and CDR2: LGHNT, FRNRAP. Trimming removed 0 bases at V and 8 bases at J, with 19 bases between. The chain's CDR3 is CASGLVRFGGAHEKLFF. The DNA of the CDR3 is TGTGCTAGTGGTTTGGTAAGGTTCGGGGGAGCGCACGAAAAACTGTTTTTT.

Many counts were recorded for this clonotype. The CDR3 bases are TGTGCCAGCAGCTTAGCGGAGGGTCCCGTTGGAGGCTACACCTTC. Translation: CASSLAEGPVGGYTF. The V call is TRBV7-2, the J call TRBJ1-2; D call uncertain. Germline V gene sequence: CDR1 SGHTA, CDR2 FQGNSA. V was cut by 0 bases and J by 8 bases, with 16 bases left in between. This CDR3 has 15 amino acids.

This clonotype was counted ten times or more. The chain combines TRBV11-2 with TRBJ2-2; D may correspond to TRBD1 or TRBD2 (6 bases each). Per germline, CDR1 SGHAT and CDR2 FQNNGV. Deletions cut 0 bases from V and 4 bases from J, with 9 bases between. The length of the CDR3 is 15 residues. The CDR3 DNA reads TGTGCCAGCAGCTTAGAGCGGGACATCACCGGGGAGCTGTTTTTT. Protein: CASSLERDITGELFF.

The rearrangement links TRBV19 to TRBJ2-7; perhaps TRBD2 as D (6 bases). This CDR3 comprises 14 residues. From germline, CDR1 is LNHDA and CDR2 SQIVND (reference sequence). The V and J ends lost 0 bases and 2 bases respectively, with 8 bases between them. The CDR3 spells CASSIEEGPYEQYF. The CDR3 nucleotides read TGTGCCAGTAGTATAGAGGAGGGACCCTACGAGCAGTACTTC.

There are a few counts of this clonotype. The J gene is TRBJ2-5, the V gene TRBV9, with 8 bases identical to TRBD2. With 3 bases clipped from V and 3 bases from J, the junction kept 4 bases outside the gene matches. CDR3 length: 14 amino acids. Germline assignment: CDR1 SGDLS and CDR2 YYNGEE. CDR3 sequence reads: CASSGSGIKETQYF. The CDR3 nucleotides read TGTGCCAGCAGCGGTAGCGGGATAAAAGAGACCCAGTACTTC.

The CDR3 DNA sequence: TGTGCCAGCAGTAACCTCGGGACAGGGAACAACTATGGCTACACCTTC. This codes for CASSNLGTGNNYGYTF. The chain couples TRBV6-2 or TRBV6-3 to TRBJ1-2; TRBD1 matches at 9 bases. J gave up 2 bases and V 5 bases, and 9 bases lay outside the gene matches. Germline V gene data show CDR1 as MNHEY and CDR2 as SVGEGT. The CDR3 length is 16 residues.

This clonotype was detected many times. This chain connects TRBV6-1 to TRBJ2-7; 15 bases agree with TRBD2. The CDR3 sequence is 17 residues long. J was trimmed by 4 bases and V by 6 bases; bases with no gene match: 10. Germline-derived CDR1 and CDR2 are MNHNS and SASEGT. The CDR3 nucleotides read TGTGCCAGCAGAGGGGGACTAGCGGGAGGAAACCCGTACGAGCAGTACTTC. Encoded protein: CASRGGLAGGNPYEQYF.

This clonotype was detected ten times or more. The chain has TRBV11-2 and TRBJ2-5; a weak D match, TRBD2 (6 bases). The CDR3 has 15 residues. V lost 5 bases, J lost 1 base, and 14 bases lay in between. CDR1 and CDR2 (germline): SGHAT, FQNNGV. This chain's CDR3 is CASSKAPGAQETQYF. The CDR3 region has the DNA TGTGCCAGCAGCAAAGCCCCGGGAGCCCAAGAGACCCAGTACTTC.

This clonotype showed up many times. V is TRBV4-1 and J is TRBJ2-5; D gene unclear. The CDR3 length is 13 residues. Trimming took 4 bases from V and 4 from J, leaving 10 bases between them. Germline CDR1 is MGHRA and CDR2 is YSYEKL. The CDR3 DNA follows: TGCGCCAGCAGCCTCGTGTTAGGAGAGACCCAGTACTTC. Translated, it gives CASSLVLGETQYF.

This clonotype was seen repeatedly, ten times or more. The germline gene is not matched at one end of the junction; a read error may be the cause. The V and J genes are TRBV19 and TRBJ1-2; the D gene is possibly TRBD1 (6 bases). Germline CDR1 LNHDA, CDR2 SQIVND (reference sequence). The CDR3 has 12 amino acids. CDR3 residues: CASSIGRGGSTF. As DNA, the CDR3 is TGTGCCAGTAGTATAGGACGGGGGGGCTCCACCTTC.

The CDR3 is CASSLVREGEQFF. In DNA form, the CDR3 reads TGTGCCAGCAGCTTAGTTCGCGAGGGTGAGCAGTTCTTC. The J gene is TRBJ2-1, the V gene TRBV7-9; the D gene is possibly TRBD2 (5 bases). The germline V gene encodes CDR1 SEHNR and CDR2 FQNEAQ (reference sequence). This CDR3 contains 13 residues. The V end was cut by 1 base, the J end by 9 bases, with 10 bases between.

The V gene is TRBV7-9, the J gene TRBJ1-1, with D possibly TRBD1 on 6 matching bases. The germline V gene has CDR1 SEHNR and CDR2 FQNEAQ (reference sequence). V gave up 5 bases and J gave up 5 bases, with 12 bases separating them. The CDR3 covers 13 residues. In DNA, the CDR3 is TGTGCCAGCAGCCGGGACACTGGGACTGAAGCTTTCTTT. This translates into CASSRDTGTEAFF.

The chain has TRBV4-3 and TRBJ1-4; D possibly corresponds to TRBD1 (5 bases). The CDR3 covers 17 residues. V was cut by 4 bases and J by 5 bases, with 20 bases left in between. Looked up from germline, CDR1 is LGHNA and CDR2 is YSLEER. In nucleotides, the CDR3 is TGCGCCAGCAGCCCCACGTCCCGAGGCGGGGGGAATGAAAAACTGTTTTTT. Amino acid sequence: CASSPTSRGGGNEKLFF.

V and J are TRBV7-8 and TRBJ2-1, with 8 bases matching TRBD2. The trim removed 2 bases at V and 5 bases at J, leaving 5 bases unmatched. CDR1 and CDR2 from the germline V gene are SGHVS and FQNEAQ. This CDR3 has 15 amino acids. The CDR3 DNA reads TGTGCCAGCAGCTTATACGGGGGGGGGGACAATGAGCAGTTCTTC. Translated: CASSLYGGGDNEQFF.